This T cell receptor beta chain emerged from a study of T cell clonotyping in hematopoietic cell transplantation. The V gene's germline CDR1 is MNHNS and CDR2 SASEGT. Trimming stripped 2 bases from V and 0 bases from J, with 11 bases between. There are 16 residues in the CDR3. Measured with immunoSEQ multiplex PCR; TCRdb has only the in-frame clones, and not every one. The table lists about 14,000 clones, 85% to 90% of them singletons, with roughly 12% in the top ten. The sample was PBMCs, taken 100 days after allogeneic stem cell transplant. The chain links TRBV6-1 to TRBJ1-5; weak D call: TRBD1 (5 bases). This clonotype was sampled from a male patient in his 50s who had an allogeneic stem cell transplant from an unrelated donor, so T cells may come from the graft donor. Some clones in this sample may be carry-over from other donors' samples. Here the CDR3 reads CASSEIGGYSNQPQHF. In nucleotides, the CDR3 is TGTGCCAGCAGTGAAATCGGGGGGTATAGCAATCAGCCCCAGCATTTT.